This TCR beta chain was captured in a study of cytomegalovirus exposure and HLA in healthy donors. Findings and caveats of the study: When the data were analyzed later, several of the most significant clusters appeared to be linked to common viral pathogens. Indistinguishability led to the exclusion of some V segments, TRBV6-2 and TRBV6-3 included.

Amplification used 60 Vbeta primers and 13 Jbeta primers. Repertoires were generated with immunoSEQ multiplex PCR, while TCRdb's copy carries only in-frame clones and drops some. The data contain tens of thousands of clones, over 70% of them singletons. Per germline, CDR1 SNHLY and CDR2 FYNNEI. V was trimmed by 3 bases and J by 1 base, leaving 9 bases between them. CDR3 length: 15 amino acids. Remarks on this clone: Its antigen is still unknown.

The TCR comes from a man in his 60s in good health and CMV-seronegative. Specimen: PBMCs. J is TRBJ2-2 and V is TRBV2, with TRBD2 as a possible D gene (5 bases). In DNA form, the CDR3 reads TGTGCCAGCAGTGATTTCCGGGGGAACACCGGGGAGCTGTTTTTT. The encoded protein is CASSDFRGNTGELFF.